These T cell receptor beta chains were read from a single sample in a study of siplizumab effects on memory and regulatory T cells. Method: immunoSEQ multiplex PCR; TCRdb's copy keeps in-frame clones and lacks some. The table records over 100,000 clones, just over 90% of them present only once. The sample comprised Tregs sorted from blood. Receptor source: a human donor in good health. CDR3s include the opening cysteine and the closing phenylalanine or tryptophan. Each record gives: J gene, V gene, CDR3 protein.

TRBJ1-2 TRBV2 CASSLNGYTF
TRBJ2-1 TRBV5-1 CASSLVNWGPYNEQFF
TRBJ1-3 TRBV19 CASSIYPAVSVSGNTIYF
TRBJ2-3 TRBV19 CASSIVFKTGGLQTDTQYF
TRBJ1-1 TRBV5-6 CASSLGRYEAFF
TRBJ2-1 TRBV10-3 CAIKPSEMDEQFF
TRBJ1-2 TRBV7-6 CASSPLPGQYGYTF
TRBJ1-2 TRBV10-3 CAIRDRAIYGYTF
TRBJ2-1 TRBV5-5 CASSLLAPDEQFF
TRBJ2-1 TRBV7-6 CASSLEGGLTSNEQFF
TRBJ2-3 TRBV9 CASSVGGGTTDTQYF
TRBJ1-4 TRBV5-1 CASSKASNEKLFF
TRBJ2-2 TRBV6-6 CASTLLAGDTGELFF
TRBJ2-1 TRBV2 CASSESPGSNEQFF
TRBJ2-7 TRBV5-6 CASSLAGTYDEQYF
TRBJ2-5 TRBV11-2 CASSLVSGRVGETQYF
TRBJ1-3 TRBV6-6 CASSSVISGNTIYF
TRBJ1-1 TRBV10-3 CATTEGREAFF
TRBJ1-6 TRBV19 CASSFRQGASYNSPLHF
TRBJ1-1 TRBV7-9 CASSFLSSAEAFF
TRBJ1-2 TRBV4-1 CASSQDRDSYANYGYTF
TRBJ2-5 TRBV28 CASSLYWSKETQYF
TRBJ1-1 TRBV5-6 CASSLSRAEAFF
TRBJ2-5 TRBV10-2 CASTREGTETQYF
TRBJ2-4 TRBV5-5 CASSSQSGLWAKNIQYF
TRBJ2-3 TRBV5-1 CASSLSAGVVDTQYF
TRBJ2-3 TRBV7-2 CASSFSGFADTQYF
TRBJ2-1 TRBV5-1 CASSLGRDWRGSSYNEQFF
TRBJ2-7 TRBV23-1 CASSQSHLRGQTYEQYF
TRBJ2-5 TRBV2 CASSHGQGLGETQYF
TRBJ2-5 TRBV2 CASILTSGGITQYF
TRBJ1-4 TRBV20-1 CSLRRGGKLFF
TRBJ2-7 TRBV5-6 CASSLMLTGGPDEQYF
TRBJ2-5 TRBV11-2 CASSPWVALETQYF
TRBJ2-7 TRBV7-2 CASSFGGGAREQYF
TRBJ2-3 TRBV2 CASSGLTFSTDTQYF
TRBJ2-5 TRBV7-6 CASSLAGPETQYF
TRBJ2-7 TRBV28 CASRRDRGPRLAKDEQYF
TRBJ1-2 TRBV6-5 CASSPGPGNYGYTF
TRBJ2-7 TRBV11-2 CASSSPGQGLYEQYF
TRBJ2-2 TRBV5-1 CASKSLFPGERNTGELFF
TRBJ1-2 TRBV7-8 CASSLGYRTNYGYTF
TRBJ1-2 TRBV6-5 CASSTAVRNYGYTF
TRBJ2-7 TRBV11-3 CASSFGGPTYEQYF
TRBJ2-5 TRBV2 CASSNTGPPDF
TRBJ1-2 TRBV18 CASSLADRGYTF
TRBJ1-1 TRBV7-7 CASSCQGDGNTEAFF
TRBJ1-5 TRBV27 CASSYRGSNQPQHF
TRBJ1-1 TRBV5-1 CASSSGQRNTEAFF
TRBJ2-1 TRBV6-5 CASSRLAGEPNEQFF
TRBJ2-3 TRBV7-9 CASSLGSGSWPDTQYF
TRBJ1-6 TRBV10-3 CAIRPSSVGGNSPLHF
TRBJ2-4 TRBV7-2 CASSYRVAKNIQYF
TRBJ2-2 TRBV27 CASSFTGTTGELFF
TRBJ2-1 TRBV18 CASSRGSGTYNEQFF
TRBJ1-1 TRBV6-1 CASSEARNTEAFF